This T cell receptor beta chain was sequenced for a study of cytomegalovirus exposure and HLA in healthy donors. Regarding the study as a whole: Per published reports, the classifier diagnosed cytomegalovirus status with high specificity and sensitivity. Three CMV-associated chains proved CMV antigen-specific in vitro. Many donors carried some public TCRs, although rarity characterized most TCR sequences.

As for this clone: Its antigen is as yet unknown.

TCRdb's copy holds only in-frame clones and misses some; the assay was immunoSEQ multiplex PCR. The sample yields some 170,000 clones, around nine tenths seen once. Germline V gene lookup returns CDR1 SGHAT and CDR2 FQNNGV. The CDR3 covers 16 residues. After removal of 5 bases from V and 1 base from J, the junction contained 5 bases not matched to a gene. The V call is TRBV11-2, the J call TRBJ2-1, with TRBD2 matching over 10 bases. The sample was PBMCs. The TCR originated in a woman in her twenties or thirties in good health and CMV-seronegative. CDR3 sequence reads: CASSPAGGSSYNEQFF. The CDR3 bases are TGTGCCAGCAGCCCAGCGGGGGGGTCGTCCTACAATGAGCAGTTCTTC. Supplemented by reference TRBV11-2 and TRBJ2-1, the full variable domain reads EAGVAQSPRYKIIEKRQSVAFWCNPISGHATLYWYQQILGQGPKLLIQFQNNGVVDDSQLPKDRFSAERLKGVDSTLKIQPAKLEDSAVYLCASSPAGGSSYNEQFFGPGTRLTVL.